Listed below are T cell receptor beta chains from one sample, sequenced in a study of prognosis after radiotherapy for stage I lung cancer. TCRdb ran MiXCR on the multiplex PCR reads and lists one entry per CDR3 protein. The repertoire holds under 50,000 distinct CDR3 sequences, with approximately 25% as singletons. Here the sequenced sample was PBMCs, taken before or after stereotactic body radiation therapy (not recorded which). These receptors all stem from a donor over 45 with non-small cell lung cancer. Both conserved end residues are part of each CDR3. D genes are given only for firm matches. Clone size appears in some rows only: once, few, many, or a class for an expanded clone.

TRBV7-9	-	-	TRBJ1-2	CASSLGTVGVYGYTF	TGTGCCAGCAGCTTAGGGACAGTGGGCGTATATGGCTACACCTTC
TRBV5-6	TRBD1	many	TRBJ2-1	CASSLAGTGNNEQFF	TGTGCCAGCAGCTTGGCCGGGACAGGGAACAATGAGCAGTTCTTC
TRBV10-3	TRBD1	many	TRBJ2-7	CAISDQGADEQYF	TGTGCCATCAGTGATCAGGGGGCCGACGAGCAGTACTTC
TRBV20-1	-	medium-sized	TRBJ2-7	CSANSLDGRYEQYF	TGCAGTGCTAATAGTCTGGACGGTCGCTACGAGCAGTACTTC
TRBV20-1	TRBD2	-	TRBJ2-1	CSARILAGIYNEQFF	TGCAGTGCTAGAATACTAGCGGGAATATACAATGAGCAGTTCTTC
TRBV5-1	-	many	TRBJ2-1	CASSLGGSYNEQFF	TGCGCCAGCAGCTTGGGCGGCAGTTACAATGAGCAGTTCTTC
TRBV19	TRBD2	many	TRBJ2-1	CASSMGGEQFF	TGTGCCAGTAGTATGGGGGGGGAGCAGTTCTTC
TRBV7-2	-	many	TRBJ2-7	CASSLGGGLEQYF	TGTGCCAGCAGCCTAGGGGGGGGCCTCGAGCAGTACTTC
TRBV7-8	TRBD1	many	TRBJ1-1	CASSLARAGGTEAFF	TGTGCCAGCAGCTTAGCGCGGGCAGGGGGGACTGAAGCTTTCTTT
TRBV19	TRBD1	many	TRBJ1-5	CASSLTGTGKRNQPQHF	TGTGCCAGTAGTCTTACCGGGACAGGGAAGCGCAATCAGCCCCAGCATTTT
TRBV18	-	many	TRBJ2-3	CASSSRQITDTQYF	TGTGCCAGCTCATCCAGACAGATCACAGATACGCAGTATTTT
TRBV30	-	many	TRBJ2-1	CAWSVLFGDEQFF	TGTGCCTGGAGTGTACTCTTCGGTGATGAGCAGTTCTTC
TRBV2	-	many	TRBJ1-4	CASSARTKLTEKLFF	TGTGCCAGCAGTGCTCGGACGAAGCTAACGGAAAAACTGTTTTTT
TRBV11-1	-	many	TRBJ2-7	CASSLSSTEQYF	TGTGCCAGCAGCTTATCCTCAACGGAGCAGTACTTC
TRBV6-1	TRBD2	many	TRBJ2-1	CASRHTSGSLNEQFF	TGTGCCAGCAGGCATACTAGCGGGAGTCTGAATGAGCAGTTCTTC
TRBV5-1	TRBD2	many	TRBJ2-5	CASSLEVLMRGTSGRPGLETQYF	TGCGCCAGCAGCTTGGAGGTGCTCATGCGAGGGACTAGCGGGAGGCCGGGATTGGAGACCCAGTACTTC
TRBV2	TRBD2	many	TRBJ2-5	CASSVRLAGGHQETQYF	TGTGCCAGCAGTGTCCGACTAGCGGGGGGCCACCAAGAGACCCAGTACTTC
TRBV5-1	-	many	TRBJ2-2	CASSYGGIGTGELFF	TGCGCCAGCAGTTACGGGGGTATTGGCACCGGGGAGCTGTTTTTT
TRBV27	-	many	TRBJ2-7	CASSRDTKAYSYEQYF	TGTGCCAGCAGTCGGGACACTAAAGCCTACTCCTACGAGCAGTACTTC
TRBV6-1	-	many	TRBJ2-5	CASTTTATQARTQYF	TGTGCCAGCACAACGACAGCCACCCAGGCAAGAACCCAGTACTTC
TRBV18	-	many	TRBJ1-2	CASSVGTDITNYGYTF	TGTGCCAGCTCAGTCGGGACCGACATAACTAACTATGGCTACACCTTC
TRBV15	-	many	TRBJ2-7	CATSRVGRGLEQYF	TGTGCCACCAGCAGAGTGGGGAGGGGGCTCGAGCAGTACTTC
TRBV19	TRBD1	many	TRBJ2-7	CASSIDARGRFYEQYF	TGTGCCAGTAGTATAGACGCCAGGGGGCGGTTCTACGAGCAGTACTTC
TRBV24-1	TRBD1	many	TRBJ1-5	CAAQGARADQPQHF	TGTGCCGCACAGGGGGCGCGAGCAGACCAGCCCCAGCATTTT